This record concerns one TCR beta chain sequence. The antigen is unknown. V gave up 6 bases and J gave up 8 bases; unmatched junction bases: 6. The length of the CDR3 is 13 residues. Germline loops: CDR1 SNHLY, CDR2 FYNNEI. Roughly 9 milliliters of peripheral blood were drawn from each donor. Using a J-beta primer mix together with a sample-barcoded 5' primer, a second PCR was run for roughly 7 to 11 cycles. Each of the samples gave a minimum of 2.5 million paired-end reads that contained CDR3. TCRdb recomputed calls from the 5' RACE reads with MiXCR, one row per CDR3 protein. The sample yields 1,300,000 or so distinct CDR3 sequences, around 59% seen once. This sample was included in a study of blood T cells in healthy people across ages. Findings of the study overall: Donors of long life had a larger count of naive CD4+ cells and greater diversity than aged donors.

This chain uses TRBV2 with TRBJ1-4; TRBD1 matches 7 bases. The source of this sequence is a man aged 18-30 years in good health. The sequencing sample was made of blood. CDR3 sequence: CASSGTASEKLFF. CDR3 DNA sequence: TGTGCCAGCAGCGGGACAGCTTCCGAAAAACTGTTTTTT.